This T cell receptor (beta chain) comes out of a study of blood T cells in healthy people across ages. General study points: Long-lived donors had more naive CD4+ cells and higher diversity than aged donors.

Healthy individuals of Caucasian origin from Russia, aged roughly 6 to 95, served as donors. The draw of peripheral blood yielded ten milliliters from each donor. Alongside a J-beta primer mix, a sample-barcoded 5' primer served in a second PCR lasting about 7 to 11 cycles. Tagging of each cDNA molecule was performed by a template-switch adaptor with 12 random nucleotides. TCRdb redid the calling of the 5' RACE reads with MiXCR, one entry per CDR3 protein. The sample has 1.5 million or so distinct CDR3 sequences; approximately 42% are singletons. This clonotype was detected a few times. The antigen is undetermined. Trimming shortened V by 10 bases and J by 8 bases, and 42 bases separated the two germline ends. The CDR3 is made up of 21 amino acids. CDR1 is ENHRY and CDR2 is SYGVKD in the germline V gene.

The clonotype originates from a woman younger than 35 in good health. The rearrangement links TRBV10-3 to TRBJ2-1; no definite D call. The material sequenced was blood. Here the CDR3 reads CANTSTPGHIGSYSNRYEQFF. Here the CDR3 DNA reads TGTGCCAACACCTCAACCCCTGGGCACATTGGAAGCTATAGCAATAGATATGAGCAGTTCTTC.